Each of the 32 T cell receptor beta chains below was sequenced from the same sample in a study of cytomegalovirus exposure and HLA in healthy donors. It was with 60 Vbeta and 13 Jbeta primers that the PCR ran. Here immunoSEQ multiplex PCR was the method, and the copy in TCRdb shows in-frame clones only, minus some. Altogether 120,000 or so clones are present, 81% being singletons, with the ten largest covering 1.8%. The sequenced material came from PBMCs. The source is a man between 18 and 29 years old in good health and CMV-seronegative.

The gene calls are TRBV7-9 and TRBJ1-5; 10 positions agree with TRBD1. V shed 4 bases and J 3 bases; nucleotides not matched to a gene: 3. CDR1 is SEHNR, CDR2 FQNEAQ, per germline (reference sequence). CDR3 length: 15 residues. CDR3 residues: CASSSGTGDNQPQHF. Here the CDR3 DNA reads TGTGCCAGCAGCTCCGGGACAGGGGACAATCAGCCCCAGCATTTT.

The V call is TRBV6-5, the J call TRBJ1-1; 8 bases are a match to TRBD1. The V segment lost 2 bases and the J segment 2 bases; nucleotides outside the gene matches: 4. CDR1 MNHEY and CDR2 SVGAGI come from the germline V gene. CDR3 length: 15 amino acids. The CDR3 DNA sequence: TGTGCCAGCAGTTACGACAGGGGACCAAACACTGAAGCTTTCTTT. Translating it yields CASSYDRGPNTEAFF.

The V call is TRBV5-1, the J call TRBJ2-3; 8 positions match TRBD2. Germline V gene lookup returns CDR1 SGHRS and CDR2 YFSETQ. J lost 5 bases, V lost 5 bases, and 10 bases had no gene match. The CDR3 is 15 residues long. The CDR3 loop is CASRDGRGGIDTQYF. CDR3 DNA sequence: TGCGCCAGCAGGGACGGACGGGGGGGCATAGATACGCAGTATTTT.

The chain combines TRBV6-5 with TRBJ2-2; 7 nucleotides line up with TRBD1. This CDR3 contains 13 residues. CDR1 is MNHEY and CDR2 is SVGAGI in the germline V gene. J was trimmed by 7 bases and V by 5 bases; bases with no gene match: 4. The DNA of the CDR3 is TGTGCCAGCAGTCGACAGGGCCTCGGGGAGCTGTTTTTT. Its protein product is CASSRQGLGELFF.

The CDR3 DNA reads as TGTGCCAGCAGTTTCGACAGGGGCTCACCCCTCCACTTT. Its protein product is CASSFDRGSPLHF. This chain uses TRBV6-5 with TRBJ1-6; 8 nucleotides agree with TRBD1. The CDR3 length is 13 residues. V gave up 4 bases and J gave up 10 bases; unmatched junction bases: 3. Germline CDR1 reads MNHEY; CDR2 reads SVGAGI.

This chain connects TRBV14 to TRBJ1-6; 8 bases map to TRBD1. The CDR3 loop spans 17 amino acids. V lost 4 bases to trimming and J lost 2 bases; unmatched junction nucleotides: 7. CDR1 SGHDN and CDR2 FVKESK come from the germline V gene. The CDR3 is CASSPDRGRTYNSPLHF. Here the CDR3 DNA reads TGTGCCAGCAGCCCCGACAGGGGTCGGACCTATAATTCACCCCTCCACTTT. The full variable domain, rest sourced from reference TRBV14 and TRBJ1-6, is EAGVTQFPSHSVIEKGQTVTLRCDPISGHDNLYWYRRVMGKEIKFLLHFVKESKQDESGMPNNRFLAERTGGTYSTLKVQPAELEDSGVYFCASSPDRGRTYNSPLHFGNGTRLTVT.

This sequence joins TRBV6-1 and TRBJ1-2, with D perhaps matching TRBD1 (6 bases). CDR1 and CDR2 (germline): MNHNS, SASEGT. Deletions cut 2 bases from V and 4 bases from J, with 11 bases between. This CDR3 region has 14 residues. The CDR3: CASSESIQGYGYTF. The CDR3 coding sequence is TGTGCCAGCAGTGAAAGTATACAGGGCTATGGCTACACCTTC.

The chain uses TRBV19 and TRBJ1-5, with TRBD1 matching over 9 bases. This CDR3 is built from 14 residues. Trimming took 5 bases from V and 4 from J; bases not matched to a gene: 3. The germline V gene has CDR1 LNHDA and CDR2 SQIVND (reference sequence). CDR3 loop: CASSWGQGNQPQHF. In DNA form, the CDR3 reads TGTGCCAGTAGTTGGGGACAGGGAAATCAGCCCCAGCATTTT.

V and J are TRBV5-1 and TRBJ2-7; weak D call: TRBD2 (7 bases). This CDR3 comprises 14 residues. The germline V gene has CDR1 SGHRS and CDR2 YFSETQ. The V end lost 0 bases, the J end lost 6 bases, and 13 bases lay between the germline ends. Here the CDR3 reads CASSLDRGAGEQYF. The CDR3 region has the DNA TGCGCCAGCAGCTTGGACCGGGGGGCGGGCGAGCAGTACTTC.

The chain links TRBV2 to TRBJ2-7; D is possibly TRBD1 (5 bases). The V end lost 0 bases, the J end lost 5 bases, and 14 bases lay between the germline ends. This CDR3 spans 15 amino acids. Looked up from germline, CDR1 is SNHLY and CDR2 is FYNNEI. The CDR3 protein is CASSEALPGQDEQYF. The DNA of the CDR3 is TGTGCCAGCAGTGAAGCATTGCCAGGGCAGGACGAGCAGTACTTC. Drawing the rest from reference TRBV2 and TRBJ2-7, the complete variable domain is EPEVTQTPSHQVTQMGQEVILRCVPISNHLYFYWYRQILGQKVEFLVSFYNNEISEKSEIFDDQFSVERPDGSNFTLKIRSTKLEDSAMYFCASSEALPGQDEQYFGPGTRLTVT.

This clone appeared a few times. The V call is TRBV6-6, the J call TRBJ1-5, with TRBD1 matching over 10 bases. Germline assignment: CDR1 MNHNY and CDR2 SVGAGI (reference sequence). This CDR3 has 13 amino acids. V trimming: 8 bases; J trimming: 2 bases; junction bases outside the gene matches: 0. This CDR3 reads CASGTGGNQPQHF. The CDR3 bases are TGTGCCAGCGGGACAGGGGGCAATCAGCCCCAGCATTTT.

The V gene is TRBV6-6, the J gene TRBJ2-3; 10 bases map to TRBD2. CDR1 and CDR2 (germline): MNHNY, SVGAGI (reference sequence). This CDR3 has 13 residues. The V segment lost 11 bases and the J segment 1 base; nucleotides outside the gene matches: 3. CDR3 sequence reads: CAGAGGRTDTQYF. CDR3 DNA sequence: TGTGCCGGAGCGGGAGGGCGCACAGATACGCAGTATTTT.

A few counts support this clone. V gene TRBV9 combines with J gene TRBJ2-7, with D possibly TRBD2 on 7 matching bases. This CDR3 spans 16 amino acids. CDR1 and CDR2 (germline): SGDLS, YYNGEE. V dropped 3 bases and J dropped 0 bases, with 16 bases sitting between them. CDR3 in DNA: TGTGCCAGCAGCGGCCAAGGGGGGGGGAGCTCCTACGAGCAGTACTTC. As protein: CASSGQGGGSSYEQYF.

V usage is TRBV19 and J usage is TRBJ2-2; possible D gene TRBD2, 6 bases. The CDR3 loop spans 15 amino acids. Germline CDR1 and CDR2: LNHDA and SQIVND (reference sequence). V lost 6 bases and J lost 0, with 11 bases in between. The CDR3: CASRPGTPNTGELFF. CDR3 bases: TGTGCCAGTAGGCCAGGGACTCCGAACACCGGGGAGCTGTTTTTT.

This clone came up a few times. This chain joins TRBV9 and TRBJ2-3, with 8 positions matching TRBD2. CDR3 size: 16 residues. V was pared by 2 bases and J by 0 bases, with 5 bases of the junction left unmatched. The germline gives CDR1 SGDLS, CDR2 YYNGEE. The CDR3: CASSVRAGESTDTQYF. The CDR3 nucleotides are TGTGCCAGCAGCGTTAGAGCGGGGGAGAGCACAGATACGCAGTATTTT. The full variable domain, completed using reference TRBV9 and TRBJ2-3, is DSGVTQTPKHLITATGQRVTLRCSPRSGDLSVYWYQQSLDQGLQFLIQYYNGEERAKGNILERFSAQQFPDLHSELNLSSLELGDSALYFCASSVRAGESTDTQYFGPGTRLTVL.

DNA for the CDR3: TGTGCCAGCAGCCCCTCCGGGGGATACGAGCAGTACTTC. Its translation is CASSPSGGYEQYF. The V and J genes are TRBV7-9 and TRBJ2-7, with D perhaps TRBD2 (6 bases). Germline V lookup: CDR1 SEHNR, CDR2 FQNEAQ (reference sequence). CDR3 length: 13 amino acids. With 5 bases removed from V and 4 bases from J, the gap between germline ends came to 12 bases.

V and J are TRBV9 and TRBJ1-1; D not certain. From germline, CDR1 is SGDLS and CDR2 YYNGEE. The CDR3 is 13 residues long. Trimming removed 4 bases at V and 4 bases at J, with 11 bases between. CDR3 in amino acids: CASSPFAGTEAFF. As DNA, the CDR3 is TGTGCCAGCAGCCCTTTCGCGGGCACTGAAGCTTTCTTT.

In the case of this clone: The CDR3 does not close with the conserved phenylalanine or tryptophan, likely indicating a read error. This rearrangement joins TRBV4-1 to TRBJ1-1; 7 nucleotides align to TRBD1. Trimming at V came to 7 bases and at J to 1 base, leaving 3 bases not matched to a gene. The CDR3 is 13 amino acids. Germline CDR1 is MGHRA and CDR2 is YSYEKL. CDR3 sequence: CASTTGRNTEAFL. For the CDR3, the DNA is TGCGCCAGCACGACAGGGAGGAACACTGAAGCTTTCCTT.

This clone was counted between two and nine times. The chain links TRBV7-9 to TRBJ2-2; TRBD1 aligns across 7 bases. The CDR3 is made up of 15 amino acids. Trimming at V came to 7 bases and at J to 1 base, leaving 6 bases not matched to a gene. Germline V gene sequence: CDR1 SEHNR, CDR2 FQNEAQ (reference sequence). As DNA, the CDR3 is TGTGCCAGCACCCTGAGGACAGGGAACACCGGGGAGCTGTTTTTT. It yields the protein CASTLRTGNTGELFF.

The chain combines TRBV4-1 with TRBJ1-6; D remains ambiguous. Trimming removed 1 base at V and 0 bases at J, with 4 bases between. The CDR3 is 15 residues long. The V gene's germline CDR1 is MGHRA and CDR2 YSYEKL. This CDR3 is CASSQASSYNSPLHF. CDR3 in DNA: TGCGCCAGCAGCCAAGCGAGCTCCTATAATTCACCCCTCCACTTT.

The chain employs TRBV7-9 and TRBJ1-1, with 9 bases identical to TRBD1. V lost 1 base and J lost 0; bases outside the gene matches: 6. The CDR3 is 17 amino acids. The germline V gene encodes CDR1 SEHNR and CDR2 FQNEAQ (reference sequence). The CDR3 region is CASSLDPGQGMNTEAFF. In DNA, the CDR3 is TGTGCCAGCAGCTTAGATCCCGGACAGGGGATGAACACTGAAGCTTTCTTT.

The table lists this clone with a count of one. The CDR3 loop reads CASSGTANEKLFF. The CDR3 nucleotides are TGTGCCAGCAGCGGGACAGCTAATGAAAAACTGTTTTTT. The rearrangement joins TRBV9 to TRBJ1-4; maybe TRBD1 (6 bases). The CDR3 has 13 residues. The V end lost 3 bases, the J end lost 3 bases, and 6 bases lay between the germline ends. CDR1 is SGDLS, CDR2 YYNGEE, per germline.

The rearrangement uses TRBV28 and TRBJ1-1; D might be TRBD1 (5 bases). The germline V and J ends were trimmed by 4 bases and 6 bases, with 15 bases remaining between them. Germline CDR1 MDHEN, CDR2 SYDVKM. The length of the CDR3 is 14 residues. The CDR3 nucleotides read TGTGCCAGCAGTTCCGGGGGAGGTAAAGCTGAAGCTTTCTTT. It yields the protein CASSSGGGKAEAFF.

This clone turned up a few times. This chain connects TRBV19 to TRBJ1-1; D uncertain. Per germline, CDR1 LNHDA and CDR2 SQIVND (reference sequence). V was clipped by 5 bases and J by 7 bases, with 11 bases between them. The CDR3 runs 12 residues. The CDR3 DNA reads TGTGCCAGTAGTTCCGGGGTAGTTGAAGCTTTCTTT. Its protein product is CASSSGVVEAFF.

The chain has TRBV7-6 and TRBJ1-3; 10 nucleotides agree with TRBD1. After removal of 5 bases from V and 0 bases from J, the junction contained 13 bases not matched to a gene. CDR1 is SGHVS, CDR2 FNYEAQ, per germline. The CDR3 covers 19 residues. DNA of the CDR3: TGTGCCAGCAGCCCAAATCCGGGGGGACAGGGGAACTCTGGAAACACCATATATTTT. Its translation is CASSPNPGGQGNSGNTIYF.

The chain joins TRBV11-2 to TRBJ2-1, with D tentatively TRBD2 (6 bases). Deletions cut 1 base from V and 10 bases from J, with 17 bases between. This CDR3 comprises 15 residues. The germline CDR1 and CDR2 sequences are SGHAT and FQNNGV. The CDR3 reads CASSLALTGTQEQFF. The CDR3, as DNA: TGTGCCAGCAGCTTAGCCCTAACTGGGACTCAGGAGCAGTTCTTC. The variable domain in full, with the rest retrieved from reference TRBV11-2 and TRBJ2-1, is EAGVAQSPRYKIIEKRQSVAFWCNPISGHATLYWYQQILGQGPKLLIQFQNNGVVDDSQLPKDRFSAERLKGVDSTLKIQPAKLEDSAVYLCASSLALTGTQEQFFGPGTRLTVL.

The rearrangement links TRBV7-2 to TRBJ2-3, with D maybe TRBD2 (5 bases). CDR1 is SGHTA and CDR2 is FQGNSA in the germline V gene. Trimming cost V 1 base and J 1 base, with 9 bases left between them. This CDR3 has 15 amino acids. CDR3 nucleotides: TGTGCCAGCAGCTTAGAATCAGCGGGCACAGATACGCAGTATTTT. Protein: CASSLESAGTDTQYF.

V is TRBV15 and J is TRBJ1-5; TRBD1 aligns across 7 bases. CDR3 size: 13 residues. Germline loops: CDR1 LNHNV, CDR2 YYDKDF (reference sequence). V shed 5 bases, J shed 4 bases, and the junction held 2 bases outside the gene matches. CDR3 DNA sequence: TGTGCCACCAGCCCAGGGGGTAATCAGCCCCAGCATTTT. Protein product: CATSPGGNQPQHF.

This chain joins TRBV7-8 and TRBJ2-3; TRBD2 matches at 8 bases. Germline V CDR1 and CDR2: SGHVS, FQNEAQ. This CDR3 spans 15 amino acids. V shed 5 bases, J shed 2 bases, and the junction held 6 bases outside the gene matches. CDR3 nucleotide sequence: TGTGCCAGCAGCGAAGCGGGGGCCTACACAGATACGCAGTATTTT. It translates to CASSEAGAYTDTQYF.

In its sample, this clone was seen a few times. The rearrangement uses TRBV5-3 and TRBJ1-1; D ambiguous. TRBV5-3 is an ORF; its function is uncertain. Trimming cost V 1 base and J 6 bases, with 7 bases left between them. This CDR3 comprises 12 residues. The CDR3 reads CARSLPVSEAFF. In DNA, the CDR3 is TGTGCCAGAAGCTTGCCCGTGTCTGAAGCTTTCTTT.

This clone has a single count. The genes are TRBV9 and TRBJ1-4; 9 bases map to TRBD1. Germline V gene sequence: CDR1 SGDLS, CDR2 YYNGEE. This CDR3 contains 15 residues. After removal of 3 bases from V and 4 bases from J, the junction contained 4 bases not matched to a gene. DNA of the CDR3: TGTGCCAGCAGCGGCCACAGGGGGCTTAATGAAAAACTGTTTTTT. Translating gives CASSGHRGLNEKLFF.

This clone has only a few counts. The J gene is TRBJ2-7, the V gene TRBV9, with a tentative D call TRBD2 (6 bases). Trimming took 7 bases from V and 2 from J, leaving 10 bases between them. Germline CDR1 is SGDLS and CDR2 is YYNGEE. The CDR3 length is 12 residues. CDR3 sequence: CASGGTPYEQYF. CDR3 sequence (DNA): TGTGCCAGCGGGGGGACCCCCTACGAGCAGTACTTC.